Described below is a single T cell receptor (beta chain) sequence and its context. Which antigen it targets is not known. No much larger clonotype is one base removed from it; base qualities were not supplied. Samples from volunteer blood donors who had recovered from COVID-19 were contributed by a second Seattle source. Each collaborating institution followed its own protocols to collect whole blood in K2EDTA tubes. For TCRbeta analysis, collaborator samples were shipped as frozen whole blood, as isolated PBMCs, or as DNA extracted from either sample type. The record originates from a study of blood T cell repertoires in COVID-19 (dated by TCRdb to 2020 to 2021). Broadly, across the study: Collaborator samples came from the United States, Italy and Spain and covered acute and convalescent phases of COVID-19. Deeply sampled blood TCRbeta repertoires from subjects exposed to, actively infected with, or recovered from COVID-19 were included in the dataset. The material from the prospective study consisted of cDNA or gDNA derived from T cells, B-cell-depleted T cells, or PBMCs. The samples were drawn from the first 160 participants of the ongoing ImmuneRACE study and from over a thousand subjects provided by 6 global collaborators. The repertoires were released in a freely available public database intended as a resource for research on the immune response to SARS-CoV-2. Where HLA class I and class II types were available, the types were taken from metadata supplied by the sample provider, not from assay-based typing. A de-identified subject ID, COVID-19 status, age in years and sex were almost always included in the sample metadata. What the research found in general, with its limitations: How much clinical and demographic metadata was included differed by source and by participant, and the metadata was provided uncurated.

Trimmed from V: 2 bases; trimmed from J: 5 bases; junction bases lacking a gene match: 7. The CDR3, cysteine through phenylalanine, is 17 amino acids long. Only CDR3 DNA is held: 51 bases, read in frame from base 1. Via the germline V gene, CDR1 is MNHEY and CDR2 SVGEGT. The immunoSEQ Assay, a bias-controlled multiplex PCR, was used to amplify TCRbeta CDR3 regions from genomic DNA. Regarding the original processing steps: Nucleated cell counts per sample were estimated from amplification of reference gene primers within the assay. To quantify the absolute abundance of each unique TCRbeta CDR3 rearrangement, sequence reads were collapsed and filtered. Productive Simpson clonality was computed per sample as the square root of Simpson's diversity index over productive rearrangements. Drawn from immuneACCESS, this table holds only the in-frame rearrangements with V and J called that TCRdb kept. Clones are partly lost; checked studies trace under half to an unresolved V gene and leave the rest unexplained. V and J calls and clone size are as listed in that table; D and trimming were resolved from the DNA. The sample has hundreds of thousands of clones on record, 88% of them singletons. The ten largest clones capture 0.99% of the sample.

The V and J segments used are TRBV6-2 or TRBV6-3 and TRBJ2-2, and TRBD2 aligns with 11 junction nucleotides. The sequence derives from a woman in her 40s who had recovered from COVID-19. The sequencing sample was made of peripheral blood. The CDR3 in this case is CASSYGTSGSGTGELFF. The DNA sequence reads TGTGCCAGCAGTTACGGGACTAGCGGCAGCGGGACCGGGGAGCTGTTTTTT.